Many counts were recorded for the clone carrying this T cell receptor (beta chain). Its specificity is not known. The data stem from a study of T-cell reconstitution after alpha-beta-depleted transplantation in children. Study-level points and caveats: When one year had passed after transplant, most T-cell counts and diversity came from newly produced T cells. Surviving recipient T cells and thymic progenitors accounted for the high day-60 TCRbeta diversity observed in some patients.

The authors prepared the TCRbeta library with unique molecular identifiers. Each CDR3 protein is one row after TCRdb ran MiXCR on the PCR reads. The data show about 980,000 distinct CDR3 sequences, about 31% seen once. Germline V gene lookup returns CDR1 LGHDT and CDR2 YNNKEL (reference sequence). The CDR3 has 13 residues. Trimming took off 1 base at V and 7 bases at J, with 11 bases between the two ends. The sequences come from PBMCs, mostly from graft donor cells, collected 360 days after TCRalphabeta/CD19-depleted stem cell transplant. V and J are TRBV3-1 and TRBJ2-7; perhaps TRBD2 as D (5 bases). This clonotype originated in a boy younger than two who had a stem cell transplant for SCID, so the T cells may come from the graft donor. The CDR3 protein is CASSQGLSGEQYF. The CDR3 coding sequence is TGTGCCAGCAGCCAAGGGCTTTCGGGGGAGCAGTACTTC.